The rows below give T cell receptor beta chains drawn from one sample of a study of OX40 agonist ivuxolimab in advanced cancers. Measured with immunoSEQ multiplex PCR; TCRdb has only the in-frame clones, and not every one. The table has 30,000 to 40,000 clones, roughly 87% seen once. The sequences come from CD4+ or CD8+ T cells sorted from blood, collected in a trial of the OX40 agonist ivuxolimab. The receptors originated from an adult with an advanced solid tumor such as melanoma, head and neck, liver or kidney cancer. Both conserved end residues are trimmed from each CDR3. Each record gives: D gene, clone size, V gene, J gene, CDR3 protein. A D gene is named only where the DNA matches it firmly. Some rows have no size entry. The others give once, few or many, or a class for an expanded clone.

d_gene: TRBD1; abundance: -; v_gene: TRBV2; j_gene: TRBJ2-7; CDR3aa: ASSSGTGDSYEQY
d_gene: TRBD2; abundance: -; v_gene: TRBV7-9; j_gene: TRBJ2-7; CDR3aa: ASSFPIAGGKPDEQY
d_gene: -; abundance: -; v_gene: TRBV27; j_gene: TRBJ1-6; CDR3aa: ASSIGTYNSPLH
d_gene: -; abundance: few; v_gene: TRBV19; j_gene: TRBJ1-2; CDR3aa: ASSIEVGDYGYT
d_gene: -; abundance: -; v_gene: TRBV9; j_gene: TRBJ2-3; CDR3aa: ASSVVGPTDTQY
d_gene: -; abundance: -; v_gene: TRBV6-1; j_gene: TRBJ1-5; CDR3aa: ASMGQIYSNQPQH
d_gene: -; abundance: once; v_gene: TRBV5-1; j_gene: TRBJ1-3; CDR3aa: ASSEGLGNTIY
d_gene: TRBD2; abundance: -; v_gene: TRBV7-9; j_gene: TRBJ2-7; CDR3aa: ASSLGGLASSYEQY
d_gene: -; abundance: -; v_gene: TRBV7-8; j_gene: TRBJ2-1; CDR3aa: ASSFGDYYNEQF
d_gene: TRBD1; abundance: -; v_gene: TRBV15; j_gene: TRBJ1-5; CDR3aa: ATSRDRGLGQPQH
d_gene: TRBD1; abundance: -; v_gene: TRBV28; j_gene: TRBJ1-2; CDR3aa: ASSPRGLVYGYT
d_gene: -; abundance: -; v_gene: TRBV7-9; j_gene: TRBJ2-7; CDR3aa: ASSPGGTLAD
d_gene: TRBD1; abundance: -; v_gene: TRBV18; j_gene: TRBJ1-4; CDR3aa: ASSPTGQRATNEKLF
d_gene: -; abundance: -; v_gene: TRBV4-2; j_gene: TRBJ2-2; CDR3aa: ASSQDLYGYTGELF
d_gene: -; abundance: -; v_gene: TRBV6-1; j_gene: TRBJ2-7; CDR3aa: ASSEAGRQASYEQY
d_gene: TRBD2; abundance: -; v_gene: TRBV7-8; j_gene: TRBJ2-1; CDR3aa: ASTVGGGPYNEQF
d_gene: -; abundance: -; v_gene: TRBV30; j_gene: TRBJ2-7; CDR3aa: AWSVGGAYEQY
d_gene: -; abundance: once; v_gene: TRBV4-1; j_gene: TRBJ2-7; CDR3aa: ASSQDVGGVYEQY
d_gene: -; abundance: -; v_gene: TRBV6-4; j_gene: TRBJ2-2; CDR3aa: ASSDSETGELF
d_gene: TRBD2; abundance: -; v_gene: TRBV2; j_gene: TRBJ2-1; CDR3aa: AKTPASGKNEQF
d_gene: TRBD2; abundance: -; v_gene: TRBV14; j_gene: TRBJ2-7; CDR3aa: ASSQFSGRNNEQY
d_gene: TRBD2; abundance: -; v_gene: TRBV7-9; j_gene: TRBJ2-1; CDR3aa: ASSLARLAGDFQF
d_gene: -; abundance: few; v_gene: TRBV2; j_gene: TRBJ1-5; CDR3aa: ASTQFGGNQPQH
d_gene: -; abundance: -; v_gene: TRBV7-9; j_gene: TRBJ1-4; CDR3aa: ASSPDSDGELF
d_gene: -; abundance: -; v_gene: TRBV5-3; j_gene: TRBJ2-7; CDR3aa: ARSDCPQGDEQY
d_gene: -; abundance: -; v_gene: TRBV5-8; j_gene: TRBJ2-1; CDR3aa: ASSLGTRAAHNEQF
d_gene: -; abundance: -; v_gene: TRBV5-5; j_gene: TRBJ1-4; CDR3aa: ASSPDGDNEKLF
d_gene: TRBD1; abundance: -; v_gene: TRBV4-1; j_gene: TRBJ2-3; CDR3aa: ASSEGTGATDTQY
d_gene: TRBD1; abundance: -; v_gene: TRBV7-3; j_gene: TRBJ2-2; CDR3aa: ASSLYSLGQGLTGELF
d_gene: -; abundance: -; v_gene: TRBV9; j_gene: TRBJ1-1; CDR3aa: ASSALAGAGTEAF
d_gene: -; abundance: -; v_gene: TRBV27; j_gene: TRBJ2-1; CDR3aa: ASSLGESSYNEQF
d_gene: -; abundance: -; v_gene: TRBV4-1; j_gene: TRBJ1-4; CDR3aa: ASSQVLGSEKLF
d_gene: -; abundance: -; v_gene: TRBV9; j_gene: TRBJ2-1; CDR3aa: ASSVGGYYNEQF
d_gene: -; abundance: -; v_gene: TRBV29-1; j_gene: TRBJ2-7; CDR3aa: SVGDREYEQY
d_gene: -; abundance: -; v_gene: TRBV14; j_gene: TRBJ2-2; CDR3aa: ASSQQGTGELF
d_gene: -; abundance: -; v_gene: TRBV7-9; j_gene: TRBJ2-3; CDR3aa: ASSSIGGLTDTQY
d_gene: -; abundance: -; v_gene: TRBV5-6; j_gene: TRBJ2-7; CDR3aa: ASSIAGTYYEQY
d_gene: TRBD2; abundance: -; v_gene: TRBV9; j_gene: TRBJ2-7; CDR3aa: ASSALAGITYEQY
d_gene: -; abundance: -; v_gene: TRBV30; j_gene: TRBJ1-1; CDR3aa: AWSVRDGMDTEAF
d_gene: -; abundance: -; v_gene: TRBV4-2; j_gene: TRBJ1-4; CDR3aa: ASSQDRIATNEKLF
d_gene: TRBD2; abundance: -; v_gene: TRBV10-3; j_gene: TRBJ2-7; CDR3aa: AISPSGVYEQY
d_gene: -; abundance: -; v_gene: TRBV7-9; j_gene: TRBJ1-4; CDR3aa: ASSQLGAREKLF
d_gene: -; abundance: -; v_gene: TRBV6-5; j_gene: TRBJ2-7; CDR3aa: ASSYPGQRGHYEQY
d_gene: -; abundance: -; v_gene: TRBV13; j_gene: TRBJ2-3; CDR3aa: ASSLTRDTDTQY
d_gene: -; abundance: -; v_gene: TRBV7-9; j_gene: TRBJ2-3; CDR3aa: ASSPAGSTDTQY
d_gene: -; abundance: few; v_gene: TRBV7-9; j_gene: TRBJ2-1; CDR3aa: ASSLGTANLNEQF
d_gene: TRBD1; abundance: -; v_gene: TRBV4-2; j_gene: TRBJ2-3; CDR3aa: ASSPPPGQGASTDTQY
d_gene: -; abundance: -; v_gene: TRBV4-2; j_gene: TRBJ1-2; CDR3aa: ASSQDRGILRYGYT
d_gene: -; abundance: -; v_gene: TRBV6-6; j_gene: TRBJ2-7; CDR3aa: ASSWVFDEQY
d_gene: -; abundance: -; v_gene: TRBV27; j_gene: TRBJ1-6; CDR3aa: ASSLNGENSPLH
d_gene: -; abundance: -; v_gene: TRBV15; j_gene: TRBJ1-2; CDR3aa: ATSPGSPSNYGYT
d_gene: -; abundance: -; v_gene: TRBV29-1; j_gene: TRBJ2-7; CDR3aa: SVETVSSYEQY
d_gene: -; abundance: -; v_gene: TRBV2; j_gene: TRBJ1-1; CDR3aa: ARGGNTEAF
d_gene: -; abundance: -; v_gene: TRBV29-1; j_gene: TRBJ2-1; CDR3aa: SASARDDNEQF
d_gene: -; abundance: -; v_gene: TRBV4-1; j_gene: TRBJ1-5; CDR3aa: ASSQEVNSNQPQH
d_gene: -; abundance: -; v_gene: TRBV6-5; j_gene: TRBJ2-1; CDR3aa: ASRTDNEQF
d_gene: -; abundance: few; v_gene: TRBV30; j_gene: TRBJ1-4; CDR3aa: AWSLPRVSANEKLF
d_gene: -; abundance: few; v_gene: TRBV7-9; j_gene: TRBJ1-2; CDR3aa: ATTPGGDYGYT